A selection of T cell receptor beta chains follows, all from one sample in a study of T cells after yellow fever vaccination. Using its own MiXCR run on the 5' RACE reads, TCRdb lists one record per CDR3 protein. The sample comprises hundreds of thousands of distinct CDR3 sequences, over 15% of which are singletons, and roughly an eighth rests with the top ten. The sample here was PBMCs, taken 15 days after the yellow fever booster vaccination. The receptors derive from a man aged 25-45 years who received the YFV17D yellow fever vaccine. Both conserved end residues are part of each CDR3. The D gene is left open where the match is weak. Size values are once, few and many counts, or a class for expanded clones, and some rows have none.

j_gene	v_gene	abundance	d_gene	CDR3aa	CDR3nt
TRBJ2-4	TRBV24-1	few	.	CATSDPGAGGNIQYF	TGTGCCACCAGTGATCCAGGGGCTGGGGGGAACATTCAGTACTTC
TRBJ2-7	TRBV5-6	.	.	CASRAGTGPFSYEQYF	TGTGCCAGCAGGGCCGGTACAGGCCCGTTCTCCTACGAGCAGTACTTC
TRBJ1-4	TRBV9	.	.	CASSGGDTTNEKLFF	TGTGCCAGCAGCGGAGGGGATACGACTAATGAAAAACTGTTTTTT
TRBJ2-3	TRBV7-2	.	TRBD2	CASSRGLAGMDTQYF	TGTGCCAGCAGCCGCGGACTAGCGGGGATGGACACGCAGTATTTT
TRBJ2-3	TRBV12-3/TRBV12-4	.	TRBD2	CASSFGGAADTQYF	TGTGCCAGCAGTTTCGGGGGGGCGGCAGATACGCAGTATTTT
TRBJ2-1	TRBV29-1	.	.	CSYQDTSYNEQFF	TGCAGCTACCAGGACACCTCCTACAATGAGCAGTTCTTC
TRBJ2-7	TRBV6-1	many	TRBD2	CASSEVPSGRAAYEQYF	TGTGCCAGCAGTGAAGTGCCCAGCGGGAGGGCCGCTTACGAGCAGTACTTC
TRBJ2-5	TRBV29-1	few	.	CSSTSMYEETQYF	TGCAGCTCGACTTCGATGTACGAAGAGACCCAGTACTTC
TRBJ2-1	TRBV20-1	few	TRBD2	CSASTLAGTAEQFF	TGCAGTGCTAGCACCTTAGCGGGAACCGCTGAGCAGTTCTTC
TRBJ2-1	TRBV6-2/TRBV6-3	few	TRBD2	CASGRARNEQFF	TGTGCCAGCGGGAGGGCCAGGAATGAGCAGTTCTTC
TRBJ2-5	TRBV11-2	.	.	CASSLVAEPPETQYF	TGTGCCAGCAGCTTAGTCGCTGAGCCCCCGGAGACCCAGTACTTC
TRBJ2-5	TRBV5-1	.	TRBD2	CASSLSGGLVETQYF	TGCGCCAGCAGCTTGTCGGGGGGTCTAGTGGAGACCCAGTACTTC
TRBJ2-7	TRBV20-1	.	TRBD2	CSARTPSGVSF	TGCAGTGCTCGAACCCCTAGCGGCGTCTCTTTC
TRBJ2-2	TRBV19	.	TRBD2	CATRGLAGLNTGELFF	TGTGCCACCAGGGGACTAGCGGGATTAAATACCGGGGAGCTGTTTTTT
TRBJ1-3	TRBV4-3	few	.	CASSRGAGISGNTIYF	TGCGCCAGCAGTCGAGGCGCCGGGATCTCTGGAAACACCATATATTTT
TRBJ2-3	TRBV19	.	TRBD2	CASSSGLGGTDTQYF	TGTGCCAGTAGTTCCGGACTAGGTGGCACAGATACGCAGTATTTT
TRBJ1-2	TRBV5-1	few	.	CASSPGGRISYGYTF	TGCGCCAGCAGTCCCGGCGGACGGATTTCTTATGGCTACACCTTC
TRBJ2-3	TRBV15	.	TRBD2	CATSGRSLTDTQYF	TGTGCCACAAGCGGGAGGTCCCTCACAGATACGCAGTATTTT
TRBJ2-7	TRBV12-3/TRBV12-4	.	TRBD1	CASSYPRDRGIYEQYF	TGTGCCAGCAGTTACCCAAGGGACAGGGGGATTTACGAGCAGTACTTC
TRBJ2-3	TRBV7-2	.	TRBD2	CASSLGGGGQTQYF	TGTGCCAGCAGCTTAGGGGGGGGAGGACAAACGCAGTATTTT
TRBJ2-5	TRBV6-5	.	.	CASSSWVAVETQYF	TGTGCCAGCAGTTCGTGGGTGGCCGTTGAGACCCAGTACTTC
TRBJ2-3	TRBV29-1	few	.	CSVRAGQGMPDTQYF	TGCAGCGTAAGAGCTGGGCAGGGAATGCCAGATACGCAGTATTTT
TRBJ2-1	TRBV5-6	.	.	CASSPGGQGNEQFF	TGTGCCAGCAGCCCGGGCGGTCAGGGCAATGAGCAGTTCTTC
TRBJ2-5	TRBV20-1	.	TRBD1	CSARDDRGQETQYF	TGCAGTGCTAGAGACGACAGGGGCCAAGAGACCCAGTACTTT
TRBJ2-2	TRBV20-1	.	.	CSARDRSSRELFF	TGCAGTGCTAGGGACAGATCCTCCCGGGAGCTGTTTTTT
TRBJ2-3	TRBV20-1	.	.	CSARRNTEGDTQYF	TGCAGTGCTAGACGGAATACCGAGGGGGATACGCAGTATTTT
TRBJ2-5	TRBV7-2	.	.	CASTLSGLQETQYF	TGTGCCAGCACGCTCTCGGGGCTCCAAGAGACCCAGTACTTC
TRBJ2-3	TRBV7-3	few	TRBD2	CASSLNPPAGAADTQYF	TGTGCCAGCAGCTTAAACCCCCCTGCGGGAGCTGCAGATACGCAGTATTTT
TRBJ1-6	TRBV7-2	few	.	CASSNDRYNSPLHF	TGTGCCAGCAGTAATGACAGATATAATTCACCCCTCCACTTT
TRBJ2-5	TRBV2	few	TRBD1	CASRQPGQGSETQYF	TGTGCCAGCAGACAACCGGGACAGGGGTCGGAGACCCAGTACTTC
TRBJ2-7	TRBV7-8	.	TRBD1	CASSLMATGATYEQYF	TGTGCCAGCAGCTTAATGGCGACAGGGGCGACCTACGAGCAGTACTTC
TRBJ2-5	TRBV5-5	.	TRBD2	CASSLGLALEETQYF	TGTGCCAGCAGCTTAGGACTAGCTCTCGAAGAGACCCAGTACTTC
TRBJ2-1	TRBV20-1	.	.	CSAAPAGNEQFF	TGCAGTGCGGCACCTGCGGGTAATGAGCAGTTCTTC
TRBJ2-1	TRBV15	.	TRBD2	CATSRDSGTSGRGNEQFF	TGTGCCACCAGCAGAGATTCTGGGACTAGCGGGAGGGGGAATGAGCAGTTCTTC
TRBJ2-1	TRBV6-2/TRBV6-3	few	.	CATRGLWEQFF	TGTGCCACCCGAGGGCTCTGGGAGCAGTTCTTC
TRBJ2-7	TRBV9	.	.	CASNLGTGTAGEQYF	TGTGCCAGCAACTTGGGGACCGGGACGGCGGGGGAGCAGTACTTC
TRBJ2-3	TRBV12-3/TRBV12-4	.	.	CASETGTDTQYF	TGTGCCAGCGAGACGGGCACAGATACGCAGTATTTT
TRBJ2-1	TRBV7-2	many	TRBD1	CASSLAGQGYNEQFF	TGTGCCAGCAGCTTAGCGGGACAGGGGTACAATGAGCAGTTCTTC
TRBJ2-7	TRBV5-4	.	.	CASSLRDWGREQYF	TGTGCCAGCAGCTTAAGGGACTGGGGGCGAGAGCAGTACTTC
TRBJ1-6	TRBV6-2/TRBV6-3	few	TRBD1	CASISRLDRGRSPLHF	TGTGCCAGCATTTCTCGTCTTGACAGGGGCCGTTCACCCCTCCACTTT
TRBJ1-5	TRBV20-1	.	.	CSARDQGHGNQPQHF	TGCAGTGCTAGAGATCAGGGGCATGGCAATCAGCCCCAGCATTTT
TRBJ1-1	TRBV20-1	.	TRBD1	CSARPGGNTEAFF	TGCAGTGCTAGACCAGGGGGTAACACTGAAGCTTTCTTT
TRBJ1-5	TRBV4-3	few	.	CASSQDQPPRGDQPQHF	TGCGCCAGCAGCCAAGATCAGCCCCCCCGAGGCGATCAGCCCCAGCATTTT
TRBJ2-3	TRBV7-9	few	TRBD2	CASTTAGADTQYF	TGTGCCAGCACCACGGCGGGAGCAGATACGCAGTATTTT
TRBJ2-3	TRBV18	.	.	CASSPSPTTARDTQYF	TGTGCCAGCTCACCGTCTCCCACAACAGCGAGAGATACGCAGTATTTT
TRBJ1-1	TRBV5-1	few	.	CASSLGSPGYNSRAFF	TGCGCCAGCAGCTTGGGCAGTCCCGGCTACAATTCCCGAGCTTTCTTT
TRBJ2-7	TRBV7-2	.	.	CASSYTLAYEQYF	TGTGCCAGCAGCTACACACTCGCCTACGAGCAGTACTTC
TRBJ2-1	TRBV7-9	.	.	CASSLAGWRSSYNEQFF	TGTGCCAGCAGCTTAGCGGGGTGGCGTTCCTCCTACAATGAGCAGTTCTTC
TRBJ2-5	TRBV27	few	.	CASSLNGQYQETQYF	TGTGCCAGCAGTTTAAACGGACAGTACCAAGAGACCCAGTACTTC
TRBJ2-2	TRBV6-5	few	.	CASSYSRARNTGELFF	TGTGCCAGCAGTTACTCGCGTGCCCGGAACACCGGGGAGCTGTTTTTT
TRBJ2-2	TRBV2	few	.	CASTWGSGTGELFF	TGTGCCAGTACGTGGGGCTCGGGTACCGGGGAGCTGTTTTTT
TRBJ2-4	TRBV18	.	.	CASSPGFFNIQYF	TGTGCCAGCTCTCCAGGGTTTTTTAACATTCAGTACTTC
TRBJ2-5	TRBV7-9	few	.	CASSLATEYQETQYF	TGTGCCAGCAGCTTAGCCACAGAGTACCAAGAGACCCAGTACTTC
TRBJ2-1	TRBV7-8	few	.	CASGLQRTSTGYNEQFF	TGTGCCAGCGGCCTGCAAAGGACCTCCACGGGATACAATGAGCAGTTCTTC
TRBJ2-1	TRBV5-1	few	TRBD2	CASSLGAGGPSNEQFF	TGCGCCAGCAGCCTAGGGGCGGGAGGGCCCTCCAATGAGCAGTTCTTC
TRBJ1-6	TRBV7-2	.	.	CASSTGLNNSPLHF	TGTGCCAGCAGTACGGGATTGAATAATTCACCCCTCCACTTT